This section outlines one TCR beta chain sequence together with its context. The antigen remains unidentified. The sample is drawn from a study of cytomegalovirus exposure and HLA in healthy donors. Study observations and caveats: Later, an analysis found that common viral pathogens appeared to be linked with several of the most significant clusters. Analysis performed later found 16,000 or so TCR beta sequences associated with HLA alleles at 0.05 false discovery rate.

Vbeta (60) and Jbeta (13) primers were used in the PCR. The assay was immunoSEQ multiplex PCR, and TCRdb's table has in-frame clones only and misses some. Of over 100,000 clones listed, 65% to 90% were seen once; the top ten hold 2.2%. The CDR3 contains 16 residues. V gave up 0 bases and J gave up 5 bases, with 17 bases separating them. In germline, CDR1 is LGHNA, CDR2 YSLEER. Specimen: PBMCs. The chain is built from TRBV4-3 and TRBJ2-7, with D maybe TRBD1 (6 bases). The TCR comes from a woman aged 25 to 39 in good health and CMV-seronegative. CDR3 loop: CASSQDRGSLANEQYF. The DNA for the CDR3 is TGCGCCAGCAGCCAAGATAGGGGGTCGCTAGCCAACGAGCAGTACTTC.